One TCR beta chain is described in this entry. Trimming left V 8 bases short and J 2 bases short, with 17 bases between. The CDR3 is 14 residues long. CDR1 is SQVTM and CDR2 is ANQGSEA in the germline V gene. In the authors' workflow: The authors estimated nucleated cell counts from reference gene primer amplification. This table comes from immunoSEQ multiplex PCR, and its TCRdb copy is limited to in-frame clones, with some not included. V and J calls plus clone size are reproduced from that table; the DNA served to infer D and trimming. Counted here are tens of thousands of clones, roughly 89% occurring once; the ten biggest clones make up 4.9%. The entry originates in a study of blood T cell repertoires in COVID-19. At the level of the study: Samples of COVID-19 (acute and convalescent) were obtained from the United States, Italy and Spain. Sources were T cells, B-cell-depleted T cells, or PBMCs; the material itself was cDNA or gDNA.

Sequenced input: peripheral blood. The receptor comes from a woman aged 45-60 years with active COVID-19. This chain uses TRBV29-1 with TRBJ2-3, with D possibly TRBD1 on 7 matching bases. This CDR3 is CSLRQGGLTDTQYF. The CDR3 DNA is TGCAGCCTTCGACAGGGAGGACTCACAGATACGCAGTATTTT.